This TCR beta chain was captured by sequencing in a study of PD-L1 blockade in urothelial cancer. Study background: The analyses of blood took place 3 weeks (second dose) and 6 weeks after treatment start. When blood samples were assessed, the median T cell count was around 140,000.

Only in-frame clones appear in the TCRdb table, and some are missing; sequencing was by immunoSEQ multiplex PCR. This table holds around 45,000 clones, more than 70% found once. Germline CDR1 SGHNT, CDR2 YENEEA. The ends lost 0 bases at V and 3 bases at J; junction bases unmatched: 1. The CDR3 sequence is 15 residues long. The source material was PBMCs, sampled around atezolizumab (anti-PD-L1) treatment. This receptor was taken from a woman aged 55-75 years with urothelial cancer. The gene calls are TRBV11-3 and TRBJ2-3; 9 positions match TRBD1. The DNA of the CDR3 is TGTGCCAGCAGCTTAGACGGGACAGGGACAGATACGCAGTATTTT. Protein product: CASSLDGTGTDTQYF.